The 16 T cell receptor beta chains reported below all come from one sample, sequenced in a study of T cell repertoires in cytomegalovirus infection. In TCRdb, the reads were re-called with MiXCR into one record per CDR3 protein. The profile shows fewer than 700,000 distinct CDR3 sequences, 20% to 30% of them singletons. The source material was CD8+ T cells from PBMCs. The origin of the receptors is a human donor in good health (CMV status not recorded). Some clones in this sample may be carry-over from other donors' samples.

The rearrangement links TRBV28 to TRBJ1-1; no clear D gene. This CDR3 contains 17 residues. CDR1 and CDR2 (germline): MDHEN, SYDVKM. Trimming removed 6 bases at V and 1 base at J, with 21 bases between. This CDR3 reads CASSLVRGHRANTEAFF. In DNA form, the CDR3 reads TGTGCCAGCAGCCTGGTGAGAGGGCACAGAGCGAACACTGAAGCTTTCTTT.

This clonotype was observed many times. The chain couples TRBV19 to TRBJ2-2, with TRBD1 matching 8 bases. This CDR3 contains 16 residues. CDR1 is LNHDA and CDR2 is SQIVND in the germline V gene (reference sequence). Trimming took 1 base from V and 1 from J; bases not matched to a gene: 2. The DNA for the CDR3 is TGTGCCAGTAGTATAGCAGGGGGCCTGAACACCGGGGAGCTGTTTTTT. Protein sequence: CASSIAGGLNTGELFF.

The J gene is TRBJ1-5, the V gene TRBV4-3; 10 bases are shared with TRBD1. Unmatched junction bases numbered 4, after V lost 4 bases and J lost 4 bases. The CDR3 consists of 15 residues. Germline assignment: CDR1 LGHNA and CDR2 YSLEER. The CDR3, as DNA: TGCGCCAGCAGCCGGGACAGGGGATATAATCAGCCCCAGCATTTT. Protein product: CASSRDRGYNQPQHF.

This chain joins TRBV28 and TRBJ2-7, with TRBD2 matching 12 bases. Germline CDR1 reads MDHEN; CDR2 reads SYDVKM. J gave up 2 bases and V 6 bases, and 8 bases lay outside the gene matches. CDR3 length: 16 amino acids. The CDR3 DNA follows: TGTGCCAGCAGCCCTTCACTAGCGGGGGGTACCTACGAGCAGTACGTC. This translates into CASSPSLAGGTYEQYV.

In this sample, this clonotype turned up a few times. The J gene is TRBJ1-6, the V gene TRBV10-3; TRBD1 is a possible D gene (6 bases). V lost 2 bases and J lost 2, with 10 bases in between. Germline V gives CDR1 ENHRY, CDR2 SYGVKD. This CDR3 comprises 16 residues. This CDR3 is CAISEREGAYNSPLHF. The DNA for the CDR3 is TGTGCCATCAGTGAGAGGGAGGGGGCCTATAATTCACCCCTCCACTTT.

This chain uses TRBV7-2 with TRBJ1-2; the D gene is possibly TRBD1 (6 bases). The ends were cut back, 5 bases at V and 7 bases at J, with 14 bases in the middle. The CDR3 is 13 amino acids. In germline, CDR1 is SGHTA, CDR2 FQGNSA. The CDR3 region is CASSEAGEGGYTF. The DNA of the CDR3 is TGTGCCAGCAGCGAAGCAGGGGAGGGTGGCTACACCTTC.

The CDR3 sequence is CSARNRAANYGYTF. The CDR3 DNA reads TGCAGTGCTAGAAACAGGGCAGCAAACTATGGCTACACCTTC. The rearrangement uses TRBV20-1 and TRBJ1-2; D possibly corresponds to TRBD1 (6 bases). Germline loops: CDR1 DFQATT, CDR2 SNEGSKA (reference sequence). There are 14 residues in the CDR3. V lost 2 bases, J lost 2 bases, and 12 bases lay in between.

This clonotype was counted ten times or more. The chain's CDR3 is CASSFLPSGGLVLAKNIQYF. The CDR3 nucleotides read TGTGCCAGCAGTTTTTTACCTAGCGGGGGCCTTGTTCTAGCCAAAAACATTCAGTACTTC. The chain uses TRBV28 and TRBJ2-4; 10 nucleotides line up with TRBD2. The junction had 14 bases not matched to a gene; V was cut back by 3 bases and J by 0 bases. In germline, CDR1 is MDHEN, CDR2 SYDVKM. The CDR3 sequence is 20 residues long.

The chain combines TRBV10-3 with TRBJ2-6; 7 bases map to TRBD1. Germline CDR1 is ENHRY and CDR2 is SYGVKD. CDR3 size: 17 residues. Trimming cost V 3 bases and J 1 base; bases outside gene matches: 6. The CDR3 protein is CAISERDSPSGANVLTF. In nucleotides, the CDR3 is TGTGCCATCAGTGAACGGGACAGTCCTTCTGGGGCCAACGTCCTGACTTTC.

J is TRBJ2-2 and V is TRBV3-1; D is perhaps TRBD2 (6 bases). Looked up from germline, CDR1 is LGHDT and CDR2 is YNNKEL (reference sequence). The ends were cut back, 0 bases at V and 3 bases at J, with 8 bases in the middle. This CDR3 comprises 15 residues. CDR3 nucleotide sequence: TGTGCCAGCAGCCAAGATCGGGAGTACACCGGGGAGCTGTTTTTT. It specifies CASSQDREYTGELFF.

This clonotype was observed a few times. The chain combines TRBV6-2 or TRBV6-3 with TRBJ2-7, with a possible D match to TRBD2 (6 bases). The germline V and J ends were trimmed by 8 bases and 4 bases, with 15 bases remaining between them. The CDR3 has 13 amino acids. From germline, CDR1 is MNHEY and CDR2 SVGEGT. The CDR3 loop reads CASGRGYAYEQYV. The CDR3, as DNA: TGTGCCAGCGGCCGGGGGTACGCTTACGAGCAGTACGTC.

This clonotype was seen a handful of times. The gene calls are TRBV10-3 and TRBJ1-3, with a weak D call TRBD1 (5 bases). Between the trimmed V and J ends, which lost 7 bases and 8 bases, there was a span of 15 bases. This CDR3 has 13 amino acids. Germline V gene sequence: CDR1 ENHRY, CDR2 SYGVKD. This CDR3 is CAINMDTGHTIYF. CDR3 bases: TGTGCCATCAATATGGACACGGGACACACCATATATTTT.

This clonotype appeared a few times. The gene calls are TRBV7-9 and TRBJ1-2; weak D call: TRBD1 (6 bases). Germline V CDR1 and CDR2: SEHNR, FQNEAQ (reference sequence). This CDR3 is built from 13 residues. The ends were cut back, 4 bases at V and 8 bases at J, with 14 bases in the middle. CDR3 sequence: CASSSPGARGYTF. In DNA, the CDR3 is TGTGCCAGCAGCTCCCCGGGGGCGCGGGGCTACACCTTC.

V is TRBV29-1 and J is TRBJ1-1; possibly TRBD1 for D (6 bases). Germline-derived CDR1 and CDR2 are SQVTM and ANQGSEA. The CDR3 totals 14 residues. V was cut by 5 bases and J by 4 bases, with 17 bases left in between. For the CDR3, the DNA is TGCAGCGTTAATGGGGGGGCTCGGGGCACTGAAGCTTTCTTT. This translates into CSVNGGARGTEAFF. Full variable domain (missing parts from reference TRBV29-1 and TRBJ1-1): SAVISQKPSRDICQRGTSLTIQCQVDSQVTMMFWYRQQPGQSLTLIATANQGSEATYESGFVIDKFPISRPNLTFSTLTVSNMSPEDSSIYLCSVNGGARGTEAFFGQGTRLTVV.

CDR3 sequence (DNA): TGTGCCAGTAGTGTAACCCCATACAATGAGCAGTTCTTC. The encoded protein is CASSVTPYNEQFF. V gene TRBV19 combines with J gene TRBJ2-1; D remains unclear. The V gene lost 5 bases and the J gene lost 4 bases, with 9 bases spanning the gap. The germline V gene has CDR1 LNHDA and CDR2 SQIVND (reference sequence). The CDR3 has 13 amino acids.

This clonotype was observed at least ten times. The chain uses TRBV28 and TRBJ2-1, with 7 bases matching TRBD1. Per the germline V gene, CDR1 is MDHEN and CDR2 is SYDVKM. The CDR3 extends over 15 amino acids. J gave up 5 bases and V 5 bases, and 9 bases lay outside the gene matches. This CDR3 is CASSPQGRRDNEQFF. The DNA of the CDR3 is TGTGCCAGCAGTCCACAGGGGAGACGAGACAATGAGCAGTTCTTC.